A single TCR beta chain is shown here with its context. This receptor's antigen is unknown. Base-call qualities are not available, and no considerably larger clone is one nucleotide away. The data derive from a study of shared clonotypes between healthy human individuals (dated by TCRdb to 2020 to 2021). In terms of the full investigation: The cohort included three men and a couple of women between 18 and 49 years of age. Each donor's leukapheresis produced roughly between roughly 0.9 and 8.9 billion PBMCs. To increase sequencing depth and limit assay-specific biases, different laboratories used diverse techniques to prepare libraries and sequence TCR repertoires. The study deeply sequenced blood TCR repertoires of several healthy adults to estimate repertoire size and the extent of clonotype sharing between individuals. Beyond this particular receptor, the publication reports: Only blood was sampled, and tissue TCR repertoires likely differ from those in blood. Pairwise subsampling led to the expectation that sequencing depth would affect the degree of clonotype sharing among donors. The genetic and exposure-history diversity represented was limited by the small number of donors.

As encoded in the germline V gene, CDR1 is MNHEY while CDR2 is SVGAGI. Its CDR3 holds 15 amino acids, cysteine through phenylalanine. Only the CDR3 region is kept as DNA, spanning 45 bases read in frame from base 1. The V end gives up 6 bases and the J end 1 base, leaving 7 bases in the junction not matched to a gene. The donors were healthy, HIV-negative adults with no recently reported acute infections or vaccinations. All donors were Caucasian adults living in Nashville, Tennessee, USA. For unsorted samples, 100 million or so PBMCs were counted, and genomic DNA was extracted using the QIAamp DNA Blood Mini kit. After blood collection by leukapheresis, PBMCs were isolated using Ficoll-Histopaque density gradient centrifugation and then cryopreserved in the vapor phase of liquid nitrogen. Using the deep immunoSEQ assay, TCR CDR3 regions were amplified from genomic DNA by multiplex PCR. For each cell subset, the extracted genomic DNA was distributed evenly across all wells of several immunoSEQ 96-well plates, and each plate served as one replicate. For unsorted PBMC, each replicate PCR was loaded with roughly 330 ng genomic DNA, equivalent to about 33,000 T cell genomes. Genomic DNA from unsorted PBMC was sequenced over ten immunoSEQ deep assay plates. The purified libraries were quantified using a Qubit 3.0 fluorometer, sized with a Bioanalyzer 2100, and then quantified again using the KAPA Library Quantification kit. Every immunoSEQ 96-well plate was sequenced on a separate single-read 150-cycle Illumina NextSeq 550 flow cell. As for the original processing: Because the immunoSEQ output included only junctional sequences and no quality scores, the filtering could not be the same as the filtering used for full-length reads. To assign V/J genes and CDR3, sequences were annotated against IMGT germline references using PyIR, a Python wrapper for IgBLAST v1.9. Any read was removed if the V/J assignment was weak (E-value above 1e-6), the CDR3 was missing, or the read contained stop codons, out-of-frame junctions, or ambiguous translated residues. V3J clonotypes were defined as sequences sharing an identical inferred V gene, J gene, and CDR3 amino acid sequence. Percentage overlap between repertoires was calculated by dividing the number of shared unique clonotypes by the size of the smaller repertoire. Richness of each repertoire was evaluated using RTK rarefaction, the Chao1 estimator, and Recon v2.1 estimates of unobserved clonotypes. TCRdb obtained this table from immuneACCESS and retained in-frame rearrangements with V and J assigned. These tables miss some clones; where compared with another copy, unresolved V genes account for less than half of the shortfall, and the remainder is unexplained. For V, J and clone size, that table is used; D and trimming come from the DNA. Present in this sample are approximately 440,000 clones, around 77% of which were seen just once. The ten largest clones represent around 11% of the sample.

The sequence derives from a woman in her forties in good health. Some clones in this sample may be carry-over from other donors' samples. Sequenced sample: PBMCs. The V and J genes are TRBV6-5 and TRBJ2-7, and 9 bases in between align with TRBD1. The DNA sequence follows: TGTGCCAGCAGAACTGACAGGGGGATATCCTACGAGCAGTACTTC. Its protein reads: CASRTDRGISYEQYF.